This TCR beta chain was obtained from a study of blood T cell repertoires in COVID-19. Study context: The United States, Italy and Spain provided the acute and convalescent COVID-19 samples. The cDNA or gDNA used as material had been derived from T cells, B-cell-depleted T cells, or PBMCs.

Seattle patients were enrolled while actively infected and followed longitudinally. In the original processing: Amplifying reference gene primers gave estimates of nucleated cell counts. Libraries were prepared by immunoSEQ multiplex PCR; TCRdb keeps only in-frame clonotypes and omits some of them. From that table come the V and J calls and clone size; the DNA was used to work out D and trimming. The profile shows some 190,000 clones, under 85% of them singletons. The sequence came from a man of 80 years or more with COVID-19, enrolled during active disease. The sample was peripheral blood.

The CDR3 bases are TGCAGTGCTAGTTTCCTAGCGGGGGCCAAGTACAATGAGCAGTTCTTC. Residues: CSASFLAGAKYNEQFF. The V gene is TRBV20-1, the J gene TRBJ2-1; TRBD2 aligns across 10 bases. The CDR3 is 16 residues long. V shed 3 bases and J 4 bases; nucleotides not matched to a gene: 9. The germline CDR1 and CDR2 sequences are DFQATT and SNEGSKA (reference sequence).